One sample yielded the 8 T cell receptor beta chains listed below, sequenced in a study of T cells after posttransplantation cyclophosphamide. The assay was immunoSEQ multiplex PCR, and TCRdb's table has in-frame clones only and misses some. The sample has 750 to 850 clones, around 80% seen once. Treatment was busulfan-fludarabine conditioning, a marrow graft, and cyclophosphamide on days +3 and +4. The sequencing used CD4+ T cells sorted from blood, collected after an allogeneic stem cell transplant with post-transplant cyclophosphamide. All receptors come from a female patient between 30 and 39 years old who received an allogeneic stem cell transplant from a related donor, was CMV-positive, and had no GVHD. T cells may partly derive from the graft donor.

In its sample, this clone was seen once. This sequence joins TRBV2 and TRBJ1-2, with 9 bases aligning to TRBD1. CDR1 is SNHLY, CDR2 FYNNEI, per germline. The junction had 4 bases not matched to a gene; V was cut back by 8 bases and J by 3 bases. The CDR3 has 13 residues. The CDR3 sequence: CASEGQGHYGYTF. CDR3 nucleotide sequence: TGTGCCAGCGAGGGACAGGGCCACTATGGCTACACCTTC.

The chain has TRBV7-2 and TRBJ2-7; 7 bases fit TRBD2. The CDR3 spans 15 residues. V gave up 4 bases and J gave up 0 bases; unmatched junction bases: 6. Germline V gives CDR1 SGHTA, CDR2 FQGNSA. The CDR3 reads CASSSSGASSYEQYF. In DNA, the CDR3 is TGTGCCAGCAGCTCCAGCGGGGCTTCCTCCTACGAGCAGTACTTC.

The chain carries TRBV27 and TRBJ2-7, with D possibly being TRBD2 (6 bases). Germline CDR1 reads MNHEY; CDR2 reads SMNVEV (reference sequence). The CDR3 is made up of 13 amino acids. Trimming left V 9 bases short and J 2 bases short, with 14 bases between. In DNA, the CDR3 is TGTGCCAGTGGGCGGGCGGGGCCCTACGAGCAGTACTTC. Residues: CASGRAGPYEQYF.

The chain has TRBV5-4 and TRBJ1-2; a weak D match, TRBD1 (5 bases). V lost 0 bases to trimming and J lost 7 bases, with 16 bases between them. Germline lookup yields CDR1 SGHNT and CDR2 YYREEE (reference sequence). CDR3 length: 15 amino acids. CDR3 sequence (DNA): TGTGCCAGCAGCTTGGCCCCGGACCAGGGACTTGGCTACACCTTC. Translated: CASSLAPDQGLGYTF.

The rearrangement joins TRBV6-5 to TRBJ2-3, with 7 nucleotides matching TRBD2. This CDR3 has 14 residues. Germline CDR1 MNHEY, CDR2 SVGAGI. V shed 5 bases and J 2 bases; nucleotides not matched to a gene: 4. The CDR3 nucleotides read TGTGCCAGCAGTCGGGGGGTCGTCACAGATACGCAGTATTTT. The encoded protein is CASSRGVVTDTQYF.

The chain uses TRBV6-6 and TRBJ1-1; TRBD1 agrees at 8 bases. Trimming cost V 6 bases and J 0 bases; bases outside gene matches: 6. Germline assignment: CDR1 MNHNY and CDR2 SVGAGI (reference sequence). The CDR3 consists of 15 residues. CDR3 protein: CASRRTGMLNTEAFF. CDR3 nucleotides: TGTGCCAGCAGGCGGACAGGGATGTTGAACACTGAAGCTTTCTTT.

This chain connects TRBV4-2 to TRBJ1-2; possibly TRBD1 for D (6 bases). Trimming shortened V by 4 bases and J by 4 bases, and 19 bases separated the two germline ends. This CDR3 is built from 16 residues. Germline CDR1 and CDR2: LGHNA and YNFKEQ. CDR3 residues: CASSPYISDRSYGYTF. The CDR3 nucleotides read TGTGCCAGCAGCCCCTACATCTCCGACAGGAGCTATGGCTACACCTTC.

V is TRBV4-1 and J is TRBJ2-1, with 8 bases aligning to TRBD2. Germline CDR1 and CDR2: MGHRA and YSYEKL. J gave up 4 bases and V 2 bases, and 7 bases lay outside the gene matches. The CDR3 sequence is 16 residues long. CDR3 residues: CASSQPSGRGYNEQFF. The CDR3 DNA reads as TGCGCCAGCAGCCAACCTTCCGGGAGGGGGTACAATGAGCAGTTCTTC.